The 20 T cell receptor beta chains below all came from one sample that was sequenced in a study of beta chain features in type 1 diabetes. Study-level findings and limits: All four CD4+ subsets of Type 1 diabetes patients contained TCRB CDR3s that were moderately but significantly shorter.

The entirety of the isolated RNA underwent reverse transcription, so expressed TCRB transcripts were sequenced. Clones were sequenced by immunoSEQ multiplex PCR, and TCRdb holds only the in-frame ones, with some missing. The repertoire has a few hundred thousand clones, roughly 21% of them found once; the top ten carry around 0.03%. Which antigens these TCRs recognize remains unknown. Sequencing was done on a sample of naive CD4+ T cells from blood. The source of these receptors is a woman aged 40 to 50 with type 1 diabetes.

This clone occurred a few times. The V and J genes are TRBV4-3 and TRBJ2-1, with 11 bases that match TRBD2. Unmatched junction bases numbered 6, after V lost 5 bases and J lost 9 bases. The CDR3 sequence is 14 residues long. CDR1 is LGHNA and CDR2 is YSLEER in the germline V gene. CDR3 in DNA: TGCGCCAGCAGCGGGCGGCTAGCGGGAGGTGAGCAGTTCTTC. This encodes CASSGRLAGGEQFF.

In nucleotides, the CDR3 is TGTGCCAGCAGTTACAAGGGGCCAGCTTTCTTT. This codes for CASSYKGPAFF. The genes are TRBV6-6 and TRBJ1-1; D may be TRBD1 (5 bases). Germline V lookup: CDR1 MNHNY, CDR2 SVGAGI (reference sequence). Between the trimmed V and J ends, which lost 2 bases and 10 bases, there was a span of 8 bases. The CDR3 is 11 residues long.

This clone has only a few counts. The rearrangement joins TRBV6-5 to TRBJ2-3, with TRBD2 identical over 12 bases. Germline CDR1 reads MNHEY; CDR2 reads SVGAGI. Trimming cost V 5 bases and J 5 bases; bases outside gene matches: 5. This CDR3 is built from 15 residues. For the CDR3, the DNA is TGTGCCAGCAGTCCCTGGACTAGCGGGGTAGATACGCAGTATTTT. Amino acid sequence: CASSPWTSGVDTQYF.

Here the CDR3 DNA reads TGTGCCAGCAGCGTAGGAGGGGACAGATATCAGCCCCAGCATTTT. Its protein is CASSVGGDRYQPQHF. The chain is built from TRBV9 and TRBJ1-5, with TRBD1 matching over 7 bases. The trim removed 0 bases at V and 5 bases at J, leaving 5 bases unmatched. The CDR3 runs 15 residues. Per germline, CDR1 SGDLS and CDR2 YYNGEE.

This chain joins TRBV9 and TRBJ2-7; 10 bases map to TRBD2. CDR3 length: 14 residues. Unmatched junction bases numbered 9, after V lost 0 bases and J lost 12 bases. The germline V gene encodes CDR1 SGDLS and CDR2 YYNGEE. As DNA, the CDR3 is TGTGCCAGCAGCGTAGCTTCTAGCGGGGGAGAATTGTACTTC. This translates into CASSVASSGGELYF.

The CDR3 DNA sequence: TGTGCCAGCTCACTCGGAGACCGCTATGGCTACACCTTC. Encoded protein: CASSLGDRYGYTF. The chain employs TRBV18 and TRBJ1-2; no clear D. The CDR3 extends over 13 amino acids. Deletions cut 4 bases from V and 4 bases from J, with 10 bases between. CDR1 is KGHSH, CDR2 LQKENI, per germline. The full variable domain, completed using reference TRBV18 and TRBJ1-2, is NAGVMQNPRHLVRRRGQEARLRCSPMKGHSHVYWYRQLPEEGLKFMVYLQKENIIDESGMPKERFSAEFPKEGPSILRIQQVVRGDSAAYFCASSLGDRYGYTFGSGTRLTVV.

This clone was recorded a few times. J is TRBJ1-5 and V is TRBV18; TRBD1 aligns across 9 bases. There are 14 residues in the CDR3. The germline V gene encodes CDR1 KGHSH and CDR2 LQKENI. Trimming removed 5 bases from V and 4 bases from J; junction bases left unmatched: 3. The CDR3 coding sequence is TGTGCCAGCTCAACGACAGGGGGTAATCAGCCCCAGCATTTT. Translation: CASSTTGGNQPQHF.

The table lists this clone with a few counts. The J gene is TRBJ1-5, the V gene TRBV7-9; D gene uncertain. Germline CDR1 reads SEHNR; CDR2 reads FQNEAQ (reference sequence). The CDR3 runs to 17 residues. V gave up 4 bases and J gave up 2 bases, with 18 bases separating them. The CDR3 is CASSSDDRGGGNQPQHF. For the CDR3, the DNA is TGTGCCAGCAGCTCCGACGATCGAGGCGGCGGCAATCAGCCCCAGCATTTT.

The rearrangement links TRBV5-1 to TRBJ2-6; 8 positions match TRBD1. Germline CDR1 reads SGHRS; CDR2 reads YFSETQ. This CDR3 is built from 16 residues. Trimming cost V 0 bases and J 2 bases; bases outside gene matches: 1. The CDR3 nucleotides read TGCGCCAGCAGCTTGGTACAGGGGGCTGGGGCCAACGTCCTGACTTTC. Its translation is CASSLVQGAGANVLTF. The variable domain in full, with the rest retrieved from reference TRBV5-1 and TRBJ2-6, is KAGVTQTPRYLIKTRGQQVTLSCSPISGHRSVSWYQQTPGQGLQFLFEYFSETQRNKGNFPGRFSGRQFSNSRSEMNVSTLELGDSALYLCASSLVQGAGANVLTFGAGSRLTVL.

The rearrangement joins TRBV4-1 to TRBJ1-6, with 7 bases identical to TRBD1. In germline, CDR1 is MGHRA, CDR2 YSYEKL. This CDR3 is 16 amino acids long. The ends lost 0 bases at V and 5 bases at J; junction bases unmatched: 4. The CDR3 DNA follows: TGCGCCAGCAGCCAAGAGGCAGGGGGAAATAATTCACCCCTCCACTTT. Amino acid sequence: CASSQEAGGNNSPLHF.

This clone was observed a few times. This CDR3 reads CATSRDRLVAEEQFF. The CDR3 DNA is TGTGCCACCAGCAGAGATAGGTTAGTGGCGGAGGAGCAGTTCTTC. The chain couples TRBV15 to TRBJ2-1; D gene uncertain. The germline V and J ends were trimmed by 0 bases and 10 bases, with 16 bases remaining between them. The CDR3 sequence is 15 residues long. Germline assignment: CDR1 LNHNV and CDR2 YYDKDF (reference sequence).

The rearrangement links TRBV5-1 to TRBJ2-5, with D possibly matching TRBD2 (5 bases). V lost 0 bases, J lost 0 bases, and 15 bases lay in between. Germline V gene lookup returns CDR1 SGHRS and CDR2 YFSETQ. This CDR3 has 17 amino acids. CDR3 amino acids: CASSLGTQLANQETQYF. The DNA of the CDR3 is TGCGCCAGCAGCTTGGGGACCCAGTTAGCGAACCAAGAGACCCAGTACTTC. Drawing the rest from reference TRBV5-1 and TRBJ2-5, the complete variable domain is KAGVTQTPRYLIKTRGQQVTLSCSPISGHRSVSWYQQTPGQGLQFLFEYFSETQRNKGNFPGRFSGRQFSNSRSEMNVSTLELGDSALYLCASSLGTQLANQETQYFGPGTRLLVL.

The gene calls are TRBV2 and TRBJ2-1; 7 positions agree with TRBD1. The CDR3 runs 14 residues. The J segment lost 6 bases and the V segment lost 6 bases, leaving 8 bases of the junction unmatched. The germline V gene encodes CDR1 SNHLY and CDR2 FYNNEI. The CDR3 loop is CASSDPDRVNEQFF. CDR3 bases: TGTGCCAGCAGCGATCCCGACAGGGTCAATGAGCAGTTCTTC.

The chain recombines TRBV25-1 with TRBJ1-2, with 7 nucleotides matching TRBD1. After removal of 11 bases from V and 8 bases from J, the junction contained 11 bases not matched to a gene. Germline V gene lookup returns CDR1 MGHDK and CDR2 SYGVNS. CDR3 size: 12 residues. CDR3 DNA sequence: TGTGCCTCCTACGACAGGGATTGGGGCTACACCTTC. It yields the protein CASYDRDWGYTF.

The V gene is TRBV25-1, the J gene TRBJ2-1; 10 bases line up with TRBD1. CDR3 length: 13 amino acids. With 2 bases clipped from V and 11 bases from J, the junction kept 3 bases outside the gene matches. In germline, CDR1 is MGHDK, CDR2 SYGVNS. Here the CDR3 reads CASSEGTGVKQFF. The CDR3 DNA reads as TGTGCCAGCAGTGAAGGGACAGGGGTGAAGCAGTTCTTC.

The chain carries TRBV6-5 and TRBJ1-6, with 9 bases lining up with TRBD1. The germline CDR1 and CDR2 sequences are MNHEY and SVGAGI. V gave up 5 bases and J gave up 7 bases; unmatched junction bases: 6. This CDR3 comprises 15 residues. Here the CDR3 reads CASSPRDRANSPLHF. Written as DNA, the CDR3 is TGTGCCAGCAGTCCCCGGGACAGGGCCAATTCACCCCTCCACTTT.

The rearrangement uses TRBV9 and TRBJ1-5; no clear D. Germline V lookup: CDR1 SGDLS, CDR2 YYNGEE. Trimming shortened V by 4 bases and J by 0 bases, and 8 bases separated the two germline ends. CDR3 length: 14 amino acids. The CDR3 bases are TGTGCCAGCAGCCCACCGGGTAGCAATCAGCCCCAGCATTTT. Protein: CASSPPGSNQPQHF.

The rearrangement joins TRBV5-1 to TRBJ1-1; 7 nucleotides match TRBD1. CDR3 size: 15 residues. Germline CDR1 SGHRS, CDR2 YFSETQ. V shed 7 bases, J shed 0 bases, and the junction held 9 bases outside the gene matches. CDR3 nucleotides: TGCGCCAGCGAAACCGGGACAGTTGTGAACACTGAAGCTTTCTTT. Translated: CASETGTVVNTEAFF.

In the case of this clone: The junction and the germline gene differ at one end; a read error may be behind it. V is TRBV7-3 and J is TRBJ2-1, with 8 bases aligning to TRBD2. This CDR3 region has 16 residues. Germline loops: CDR1 SGHTA, CDR2 FQGTGA. For the CDR3, the DNA is TGTGCCAGCAGATTAACAGTAGGACTAGCCGACAATGAGCAGTTCTTC. This sequence encodes CASRLTVGLADNEQFF.

This clone appeared a few times. The chain uses TRBV19 and TRBJ1-1; no definite D call. CDR1 LNHDA and CDR2 SQIVND come from the germline V gene (reference sequence). The CDR3 loop spans 12 amino acids. V was shortened by 3 bases and J by 3 bases, with 5 bases between the two germline ends. The CDR3 coding sequence is TGTGCCAGTAGTATGAGGTACACTGAAGCTTTCTTT. As protein: CASSMRYTEAFF.